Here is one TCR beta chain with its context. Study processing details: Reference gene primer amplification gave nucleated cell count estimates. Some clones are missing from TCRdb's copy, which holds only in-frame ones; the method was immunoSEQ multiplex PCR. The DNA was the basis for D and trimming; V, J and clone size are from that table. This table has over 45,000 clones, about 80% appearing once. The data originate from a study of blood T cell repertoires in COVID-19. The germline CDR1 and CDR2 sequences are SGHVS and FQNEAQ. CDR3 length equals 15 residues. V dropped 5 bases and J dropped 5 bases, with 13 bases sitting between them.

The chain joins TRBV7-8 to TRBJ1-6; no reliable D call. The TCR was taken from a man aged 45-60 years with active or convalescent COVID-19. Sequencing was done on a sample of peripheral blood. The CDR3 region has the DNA TGTGCCAGCAGCCCTACCCGGGTGGATAATTCACCCCTCCACTTT. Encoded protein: CASSPTRVDNSPLHF.